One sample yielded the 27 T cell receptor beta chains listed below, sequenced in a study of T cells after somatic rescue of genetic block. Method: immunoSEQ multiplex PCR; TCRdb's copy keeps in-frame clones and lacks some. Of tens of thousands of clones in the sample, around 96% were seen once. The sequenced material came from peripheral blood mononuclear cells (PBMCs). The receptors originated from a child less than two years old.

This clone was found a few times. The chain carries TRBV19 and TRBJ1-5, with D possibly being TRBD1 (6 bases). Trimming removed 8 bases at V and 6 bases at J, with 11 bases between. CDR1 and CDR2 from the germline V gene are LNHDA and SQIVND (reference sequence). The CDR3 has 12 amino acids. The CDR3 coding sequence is TGTGCCAGTGACCAGGGGTTTCAGCCCCAGCATTTT. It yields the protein CASDQGFQPQHF.

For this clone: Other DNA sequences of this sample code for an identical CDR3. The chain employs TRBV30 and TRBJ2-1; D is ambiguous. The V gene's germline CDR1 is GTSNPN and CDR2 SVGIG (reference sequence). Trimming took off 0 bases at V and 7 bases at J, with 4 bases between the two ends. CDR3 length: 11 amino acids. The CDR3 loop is CAWSVLNEQFF. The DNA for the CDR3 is TGTGCCTGGAGTGTACTAAATGAGCAGTTCTTC. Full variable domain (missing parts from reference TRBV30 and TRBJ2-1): SQTIHQWPATLVQPVGSPLSLECTVEGTSNPNLYWYRQAAGRGLQLLFYSVGIGQISSEVPQNLSASRPQDRQFILSSKKLLLSDSGFYLCAWSVLNEQFFGPGTRLTVL.

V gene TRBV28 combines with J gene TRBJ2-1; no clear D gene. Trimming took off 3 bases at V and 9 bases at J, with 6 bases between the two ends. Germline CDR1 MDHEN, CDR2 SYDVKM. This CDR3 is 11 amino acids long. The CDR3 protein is CASSFGTEQFF. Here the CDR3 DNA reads TGTGCCAGCAGTTTCGGCACTGAGCAGTTCTTC.

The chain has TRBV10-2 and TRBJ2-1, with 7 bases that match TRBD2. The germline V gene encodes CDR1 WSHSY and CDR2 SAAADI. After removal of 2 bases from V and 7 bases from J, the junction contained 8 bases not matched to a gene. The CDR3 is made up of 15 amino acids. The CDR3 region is CASSEEGRERNEQFF. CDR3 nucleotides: TGCGCCAGCAGTGAGGAGGGGCGGGAGAGGAATGAGCAGTTCTTC.

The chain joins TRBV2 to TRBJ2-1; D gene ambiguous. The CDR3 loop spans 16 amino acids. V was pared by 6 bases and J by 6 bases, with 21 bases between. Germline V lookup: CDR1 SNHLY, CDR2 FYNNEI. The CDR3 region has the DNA TGTGCCAGCAGCCCCACCTCATACACTCTCACCAATGAGCAGTTCTTC. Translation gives CASSPTSYTLTNEQFF.

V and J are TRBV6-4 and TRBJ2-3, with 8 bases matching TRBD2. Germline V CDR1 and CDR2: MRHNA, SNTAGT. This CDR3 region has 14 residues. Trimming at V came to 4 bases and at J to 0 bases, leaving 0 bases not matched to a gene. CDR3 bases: TGTGCCAGCAGTGCTAGCGGGAGCACAGATACGCAGTATTTT. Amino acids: CASSASGSTDTQYF.

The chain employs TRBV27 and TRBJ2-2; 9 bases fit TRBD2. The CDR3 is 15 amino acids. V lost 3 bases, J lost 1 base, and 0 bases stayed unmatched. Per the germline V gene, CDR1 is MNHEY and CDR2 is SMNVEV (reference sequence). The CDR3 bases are TGTGCCAGCAGTTTGACTAGCGGGAACACCGGGGAGCTGTTTTTT. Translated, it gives CASSLTSGNTGELFF.

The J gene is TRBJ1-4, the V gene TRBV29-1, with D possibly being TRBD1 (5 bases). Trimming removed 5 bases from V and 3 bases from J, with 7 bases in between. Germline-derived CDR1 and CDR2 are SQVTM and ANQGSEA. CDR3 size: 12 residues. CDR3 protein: CSVLGANEKLFF. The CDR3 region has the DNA TGCAGCGTTTTAGGGGCTAATGAAAAACTGTTTTTT.

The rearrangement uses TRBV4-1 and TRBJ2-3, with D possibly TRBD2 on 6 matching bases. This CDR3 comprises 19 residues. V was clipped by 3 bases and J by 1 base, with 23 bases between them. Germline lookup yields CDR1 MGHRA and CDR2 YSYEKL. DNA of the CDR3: TGCGCCAGCAGCCAGGGAGTTATCGGGGCGGGAAGACGCACAGATACGCAGTATTTT. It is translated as CASSQGVIGAGRRTDTQYF.

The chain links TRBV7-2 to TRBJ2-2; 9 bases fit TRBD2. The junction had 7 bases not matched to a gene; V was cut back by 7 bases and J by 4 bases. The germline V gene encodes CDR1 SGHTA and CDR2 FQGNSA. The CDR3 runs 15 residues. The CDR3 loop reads CASTWGLAGTGELFF. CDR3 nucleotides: TGTGCCAGCACCTGGGGACTAGCAGGCACCGGGGAGCTGTTTTTT.

CDR3 amino acids: CASSYSNTGELFF. In DNA form, the CDR3 reads TGTGCCAGCAGTTACTCGAACACCGGGGAGCTGTTTTTT. The V and J genes are TRBV6-5 and TRBJ2-2; D ambiguous. Germline lookup yields CDR1 MNHEY and CDR2 SVGAGI. The CDR3 is made up of 13 amino acids. Trimming removed 0 bases from V and 1 base from J, with 0 bases in between.

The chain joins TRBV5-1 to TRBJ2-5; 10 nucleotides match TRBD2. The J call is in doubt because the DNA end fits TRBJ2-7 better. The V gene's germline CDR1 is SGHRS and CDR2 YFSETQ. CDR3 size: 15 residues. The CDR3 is CASRPTSGAPYEQYF. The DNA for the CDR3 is TGCGCCAGCAGACCCACTAGCGGGGCCCCCTACGAGCAGTACTTC.

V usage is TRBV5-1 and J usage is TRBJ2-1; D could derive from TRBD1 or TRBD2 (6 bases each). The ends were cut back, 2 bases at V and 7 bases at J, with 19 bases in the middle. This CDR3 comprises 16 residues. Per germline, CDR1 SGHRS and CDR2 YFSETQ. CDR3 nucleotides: TGCGCCAGCAGCTTCAGGGGTTCCAGTGGGAGGAATGAGCAGTTCTTC. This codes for CASSFRGSSGRNEQFF.

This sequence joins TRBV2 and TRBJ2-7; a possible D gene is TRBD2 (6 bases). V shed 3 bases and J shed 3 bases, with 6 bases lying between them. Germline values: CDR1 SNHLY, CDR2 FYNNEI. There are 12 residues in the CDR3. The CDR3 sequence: CASSERDYEQYF. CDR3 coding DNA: TGTGCCAGCAGTGAGCGGGACTACGAGCAGTACTTC.

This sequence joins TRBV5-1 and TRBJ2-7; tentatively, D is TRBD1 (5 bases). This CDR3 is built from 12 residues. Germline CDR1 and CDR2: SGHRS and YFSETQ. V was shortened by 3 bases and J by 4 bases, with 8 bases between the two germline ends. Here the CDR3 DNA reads TGCGCCAGCAGCTCAAGACAGTACGAGCAGTACTTC. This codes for CASSSRQYEQYF.

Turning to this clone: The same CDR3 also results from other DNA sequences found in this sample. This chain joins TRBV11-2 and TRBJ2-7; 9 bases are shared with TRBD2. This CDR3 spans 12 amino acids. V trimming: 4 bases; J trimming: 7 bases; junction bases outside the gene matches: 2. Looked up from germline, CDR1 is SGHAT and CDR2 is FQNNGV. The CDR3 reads CASSSLAGEQYF. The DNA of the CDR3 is TGTGCCAGCAGCTCCCTAGCGGGAGAGCAGTACTTC. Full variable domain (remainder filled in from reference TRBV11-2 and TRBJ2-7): EAGVAQSPRYKIIEKRQSVAFWCNPISGHATLYWYQQILGQGPKLLIQFQNNGVVDDSQLPKDRFSAERLKGVDSTLKIQPAKLEDSAVYLCASSSLAGEQYFGPGTRLTVT.

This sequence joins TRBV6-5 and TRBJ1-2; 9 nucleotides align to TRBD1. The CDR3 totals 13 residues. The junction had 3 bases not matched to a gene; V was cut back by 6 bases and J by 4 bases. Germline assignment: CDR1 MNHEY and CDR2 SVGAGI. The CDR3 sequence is CASRLQGAYGYTF. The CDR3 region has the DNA TGTGCCAGCAGACTACAGGGGGCCTATGGCTACACCTTC.

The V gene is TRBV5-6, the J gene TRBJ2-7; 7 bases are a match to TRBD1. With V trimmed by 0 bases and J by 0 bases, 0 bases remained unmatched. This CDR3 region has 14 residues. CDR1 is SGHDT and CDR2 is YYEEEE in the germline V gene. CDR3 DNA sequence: TGTGCCAGCAGCTTGGGGGACAGCTCCTACGAGCAGTACTTC. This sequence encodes CASSLGDSSYEQYF.

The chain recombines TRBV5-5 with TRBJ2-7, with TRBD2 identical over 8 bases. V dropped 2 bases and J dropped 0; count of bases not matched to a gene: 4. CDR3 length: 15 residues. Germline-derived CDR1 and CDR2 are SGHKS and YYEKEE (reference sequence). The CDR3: CASSFERESSYEQYF. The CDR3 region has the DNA TGTGCCAGCAGCTTCGAGCGGGAGAGCTCCTACGAGCAGTACTTC.

This CDR3 reads CAWSPGQARNQPQHF. Here the CDR3 DNA reads TGTGCCTGGAGCCCCGGACAGGCTCGGAATCAGCCCCAGCATTTT. V and J are TRBV30 and TRBJ1-5; 7 bases match TRBD1. The CDR3 contains 15 residues. V lost 3 bases to trimming and J lost 4 bases; unmatched junction nucleotides: 9. The germline V gene has CDR1 GTSNPN and CDR2 SVGIG (reference sequence).

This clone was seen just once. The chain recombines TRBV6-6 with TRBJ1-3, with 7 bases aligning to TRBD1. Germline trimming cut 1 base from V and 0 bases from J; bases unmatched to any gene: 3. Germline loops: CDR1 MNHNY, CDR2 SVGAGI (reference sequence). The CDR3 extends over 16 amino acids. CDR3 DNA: TGTGCCAGCAGTTACTACCAGGGGGACTCTGGAAACACCATATATTTT. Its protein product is CASSYYQGDSGNTIYF.

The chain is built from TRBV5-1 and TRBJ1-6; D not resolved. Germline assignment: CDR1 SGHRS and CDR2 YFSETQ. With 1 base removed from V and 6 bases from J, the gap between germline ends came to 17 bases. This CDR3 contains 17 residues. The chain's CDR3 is CASSLNRAETRNSPLHF. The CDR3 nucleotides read TGCGCCAGCAGCTTGAACCGGGCAGAGACTCGTAATTCACCCCTCCACTTT.

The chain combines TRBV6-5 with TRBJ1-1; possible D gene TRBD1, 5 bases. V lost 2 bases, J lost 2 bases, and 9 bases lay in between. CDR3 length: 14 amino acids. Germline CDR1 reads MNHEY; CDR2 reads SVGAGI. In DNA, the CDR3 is TGTGCCAGCAGTTACGGGGGTCCCAACACTGAAGCTTTCTTT. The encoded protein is CASSYGGPNTEAFF.

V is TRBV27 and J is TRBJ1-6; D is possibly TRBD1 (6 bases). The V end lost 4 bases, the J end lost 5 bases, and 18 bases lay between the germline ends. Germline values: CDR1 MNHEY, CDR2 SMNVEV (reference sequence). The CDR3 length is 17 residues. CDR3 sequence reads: CASSSSSSGADNSPLHF. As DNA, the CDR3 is TGTGCCAGCAGTTCGTCCTCATCGGGGGCCGATAATTCACCCCTCCACTTT.

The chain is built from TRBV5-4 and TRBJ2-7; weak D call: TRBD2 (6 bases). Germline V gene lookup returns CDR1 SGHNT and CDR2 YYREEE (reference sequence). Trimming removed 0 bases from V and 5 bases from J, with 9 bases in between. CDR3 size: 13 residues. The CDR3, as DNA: TGTGCCAGCAGCTTGGTGGGGGGAGACGAGCAGTACTTC. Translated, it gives CASSLVGGDEQYF.

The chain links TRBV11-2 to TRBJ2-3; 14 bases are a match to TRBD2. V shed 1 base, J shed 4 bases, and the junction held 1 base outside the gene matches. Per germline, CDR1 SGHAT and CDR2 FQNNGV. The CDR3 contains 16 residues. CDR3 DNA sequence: TGTGCCAGCAGCTTAGGACTAGCGGGAGGGCCAGATACGCAGTATTTT. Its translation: CASSLGLAGGPDTQYF.

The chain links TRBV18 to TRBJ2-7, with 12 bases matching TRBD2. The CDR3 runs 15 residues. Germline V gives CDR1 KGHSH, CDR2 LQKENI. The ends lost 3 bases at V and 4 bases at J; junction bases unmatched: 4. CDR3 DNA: TGTGCCAGCTCACCCAGACTAGCGGGAGCATACGAGCAGTACTTC. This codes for CASSPRLAGAYEQYF.